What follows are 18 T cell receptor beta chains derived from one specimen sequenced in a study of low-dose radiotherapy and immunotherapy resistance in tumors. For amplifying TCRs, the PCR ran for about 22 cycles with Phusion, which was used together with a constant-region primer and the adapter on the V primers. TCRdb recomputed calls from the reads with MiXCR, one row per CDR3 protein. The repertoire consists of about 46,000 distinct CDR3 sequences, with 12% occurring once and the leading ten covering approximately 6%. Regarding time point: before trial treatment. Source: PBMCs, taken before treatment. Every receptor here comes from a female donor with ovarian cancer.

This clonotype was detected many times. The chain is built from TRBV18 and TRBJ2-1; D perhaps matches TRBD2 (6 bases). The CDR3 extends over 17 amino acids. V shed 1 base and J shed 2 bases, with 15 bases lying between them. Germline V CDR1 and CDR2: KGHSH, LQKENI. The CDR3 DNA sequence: TGTGCCAGCTCACCACGGGACCGGAGGGCCCCCTACAATGAGCAGTTCTTC. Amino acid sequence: CASSPRDRRAPYNEQFF.

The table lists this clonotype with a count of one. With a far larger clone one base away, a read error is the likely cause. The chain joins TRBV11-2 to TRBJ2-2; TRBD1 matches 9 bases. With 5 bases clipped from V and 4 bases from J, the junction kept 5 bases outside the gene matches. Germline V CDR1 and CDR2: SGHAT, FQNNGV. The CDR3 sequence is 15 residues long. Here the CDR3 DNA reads TGTGCCAGCAGCCTACAGGGGGCCATCACCGGGGAGCTGTTTTTT. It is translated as CASSLQGAITGELFF.

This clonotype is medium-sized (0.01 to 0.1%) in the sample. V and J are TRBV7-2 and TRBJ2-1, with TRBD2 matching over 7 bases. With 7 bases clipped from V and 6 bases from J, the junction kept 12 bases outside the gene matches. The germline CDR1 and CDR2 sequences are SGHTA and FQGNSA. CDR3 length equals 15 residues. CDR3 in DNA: TGTGCCAGCACCCAGCTTGCGGGAGTTAGCAATGAGCAGTTCTTC. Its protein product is CASTQLAGVSNEQFF.

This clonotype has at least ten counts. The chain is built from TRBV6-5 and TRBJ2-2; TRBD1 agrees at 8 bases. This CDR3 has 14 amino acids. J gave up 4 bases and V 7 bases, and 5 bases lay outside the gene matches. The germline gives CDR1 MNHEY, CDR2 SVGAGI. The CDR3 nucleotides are TGTGCCAGCACCTTGGACAGGGCCACCGGGGAGCTGTTTTTT. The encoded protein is CASTLDRATGELFF.

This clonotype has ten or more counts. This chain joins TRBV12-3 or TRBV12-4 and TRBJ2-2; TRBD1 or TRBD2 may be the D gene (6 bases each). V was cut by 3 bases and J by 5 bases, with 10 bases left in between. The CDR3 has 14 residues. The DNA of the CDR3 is TGTGCCAGCAGTTTCGGGGGCGCGACCGGGGAGCTGTTTTTT. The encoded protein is CASSFGGATGELFF.

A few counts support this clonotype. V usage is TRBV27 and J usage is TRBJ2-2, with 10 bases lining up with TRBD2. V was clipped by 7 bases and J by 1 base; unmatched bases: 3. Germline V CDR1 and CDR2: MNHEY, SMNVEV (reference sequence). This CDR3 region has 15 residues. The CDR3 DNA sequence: TGTGCCAGCAAAGCTAGCGGGGGGAACACCGGGGAGCTGTTTTTT. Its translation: CASKASGGNTGELFF.

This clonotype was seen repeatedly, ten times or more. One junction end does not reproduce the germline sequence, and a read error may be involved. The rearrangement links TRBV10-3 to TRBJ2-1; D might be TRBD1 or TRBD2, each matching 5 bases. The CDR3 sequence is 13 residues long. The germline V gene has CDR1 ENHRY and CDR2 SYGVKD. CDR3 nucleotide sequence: TGTGCCATCAGCGAGTTGGGACCCAATGAGCAGTTCTTC. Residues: CAISELGPNEQFF.

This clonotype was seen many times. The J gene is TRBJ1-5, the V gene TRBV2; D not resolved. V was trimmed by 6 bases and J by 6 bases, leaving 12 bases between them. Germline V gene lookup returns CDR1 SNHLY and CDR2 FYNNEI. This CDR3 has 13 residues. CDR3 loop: CASSSSRVQPQHF. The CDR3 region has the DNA TGTGCCAGCAGCTCGTCGCGGGTTCAGCCCCAGCATTTT. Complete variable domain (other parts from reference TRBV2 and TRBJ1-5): EPEVTQTPSHQVTQMGQEVILRCVPISNHLYFYWYRQILGQKVEFLVSFYNNEISEKSEIFDDQFSVERPDGSNFTLKIRSTKLEDSAMYFCASSSSRVQPQHFGDGTRLSIL.

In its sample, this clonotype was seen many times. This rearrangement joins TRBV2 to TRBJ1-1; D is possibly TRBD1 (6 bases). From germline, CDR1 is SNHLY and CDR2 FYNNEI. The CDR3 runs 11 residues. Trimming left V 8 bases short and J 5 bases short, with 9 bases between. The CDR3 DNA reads TGTGCCAGCGCCCAGGGGACTGAAGCTTTCTTT. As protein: CASAQGTEAFF.

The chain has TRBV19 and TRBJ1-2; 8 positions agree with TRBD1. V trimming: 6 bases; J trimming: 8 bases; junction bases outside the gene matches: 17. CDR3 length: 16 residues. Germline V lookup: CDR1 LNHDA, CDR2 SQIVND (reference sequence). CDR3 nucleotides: TGTGCCAGTAGAGAGCGCGGACAGGGTGGTTATATGGGCTACACCTTC. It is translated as CASRERGQGGYMGYTF. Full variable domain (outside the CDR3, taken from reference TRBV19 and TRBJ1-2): DGGITQSPKYLFRKEGQNVTLSCEQNLNHDAMYWYRQDPGQGLRLIYYSQIVNDFQKGDIAEGYSVSREKKESFPLTVTSAQKNPTAFYLCASRERGQGGYMGYTFGSGTRLTVV.

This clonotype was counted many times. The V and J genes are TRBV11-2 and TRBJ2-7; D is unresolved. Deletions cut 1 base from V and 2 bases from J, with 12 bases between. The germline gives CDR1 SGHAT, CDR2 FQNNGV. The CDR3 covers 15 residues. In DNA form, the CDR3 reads TGTGCCAGCAGCTTAGTGTCAGGACCCACCTACGAGCAGTACTTC. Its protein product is CASSLVSGPTYEQYF. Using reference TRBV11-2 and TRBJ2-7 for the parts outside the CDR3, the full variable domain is EAGVAQSPRYKIIEKRQSVAFWCNPISGHATLYWYQQILGQGPKLLIQFQNNGVVDDSQLPKDRFSAERLKGVDSTLKIQPAKLEDSAVYLCASSLVSGPTYEQYFGPGTRLTVT.

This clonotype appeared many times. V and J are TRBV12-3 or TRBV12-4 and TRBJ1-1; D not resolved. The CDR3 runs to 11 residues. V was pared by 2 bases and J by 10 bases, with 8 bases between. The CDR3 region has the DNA TGTGCCAGCAGTTTAATGGGGATAGCTTTCTTT. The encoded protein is CASSLMGIAFF.

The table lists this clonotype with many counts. DNA for the CDR3: TGCAGTGCTAGCCGGGACAGGGAAAAAAACATTCAGTACTTC. It translates to CSASRDREKNIQYF. V gene TRBV20-1 combines with J gene TRBJ2-4, with 9 bases that match TRBD1. The CDR3 totals 14 residues. V lost 3 bases and J lost 4; bases outside the gene matches: 4. The germline gives CDR1 DFQATT, CDR2 SNEGSKA (reference sequence).

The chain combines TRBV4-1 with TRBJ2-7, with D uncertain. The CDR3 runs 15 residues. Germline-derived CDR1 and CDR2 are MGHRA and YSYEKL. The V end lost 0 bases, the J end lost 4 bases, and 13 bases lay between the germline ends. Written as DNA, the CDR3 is TGCGCCAGCAGCCAAGATCGTAGCCTAGGGTACGAGCAGTACTTC. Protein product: CASSQDRSLGYEQYF.

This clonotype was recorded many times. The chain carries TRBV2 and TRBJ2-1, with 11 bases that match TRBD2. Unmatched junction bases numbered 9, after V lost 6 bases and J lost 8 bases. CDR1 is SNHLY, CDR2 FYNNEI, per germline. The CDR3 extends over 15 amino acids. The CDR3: CASRVAGGASHEQFF. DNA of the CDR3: TGTGCCAGCAGGGTAGCGGGGGGGGCCTCCCATGAGCAGTTCTTC.

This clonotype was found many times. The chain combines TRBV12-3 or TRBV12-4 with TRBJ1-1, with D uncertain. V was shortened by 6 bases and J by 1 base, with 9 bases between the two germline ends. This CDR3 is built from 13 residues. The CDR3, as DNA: TGTGCCAGCAGCCTCGGGCCGAACACTGAAGCTTTCTTT. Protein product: CASSLGPNTEAFF.

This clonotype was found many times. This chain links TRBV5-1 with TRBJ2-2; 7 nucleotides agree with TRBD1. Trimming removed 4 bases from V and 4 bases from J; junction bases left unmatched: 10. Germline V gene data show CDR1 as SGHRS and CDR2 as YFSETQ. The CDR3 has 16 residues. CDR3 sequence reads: CASSGGTGQPTGELFF. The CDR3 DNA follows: TGCGCCAGCAGCGGAGGTACGGGACAGCCCACCGGGGAGCTGTTTTTT.

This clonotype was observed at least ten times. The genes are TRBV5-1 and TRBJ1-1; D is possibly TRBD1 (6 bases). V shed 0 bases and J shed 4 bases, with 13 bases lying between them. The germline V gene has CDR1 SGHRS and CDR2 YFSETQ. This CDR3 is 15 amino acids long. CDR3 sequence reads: CASSLGDTRTTEAFF. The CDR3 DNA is TGCGCCAGCAGCTTGGGGGACACTCGGACCACTGAAGCTTTCTTT.